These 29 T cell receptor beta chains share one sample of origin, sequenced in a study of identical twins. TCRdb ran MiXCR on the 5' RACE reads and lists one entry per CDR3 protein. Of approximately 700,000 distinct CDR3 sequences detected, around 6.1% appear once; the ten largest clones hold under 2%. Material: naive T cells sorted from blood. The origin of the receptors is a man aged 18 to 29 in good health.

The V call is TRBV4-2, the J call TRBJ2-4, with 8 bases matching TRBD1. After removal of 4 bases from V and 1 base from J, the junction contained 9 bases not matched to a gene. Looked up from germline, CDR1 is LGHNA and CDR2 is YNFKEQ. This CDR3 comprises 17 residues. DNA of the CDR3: TGTGCCAGCAGCCTCATTGCGGACAGGGAGGCCAAAAACATTCAGTACTTC. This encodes CASSLIADREAKNIQYF.

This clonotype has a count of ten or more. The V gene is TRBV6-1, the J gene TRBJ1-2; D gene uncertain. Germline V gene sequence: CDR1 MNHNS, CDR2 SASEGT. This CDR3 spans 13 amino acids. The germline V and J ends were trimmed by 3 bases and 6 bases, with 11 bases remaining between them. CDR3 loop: CASSEHRDDGYTF. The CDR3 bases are TGTGCCAGCAGTGAGCACCGGGATGATGGCTACACCTTC.

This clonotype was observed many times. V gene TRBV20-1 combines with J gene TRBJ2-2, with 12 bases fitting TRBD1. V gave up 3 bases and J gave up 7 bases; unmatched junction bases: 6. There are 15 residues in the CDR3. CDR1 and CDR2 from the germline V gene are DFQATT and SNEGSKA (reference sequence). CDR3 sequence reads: CSASAGTGGDGELFF. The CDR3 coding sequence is TGCAGTGCTAGCGCCGGGACAGGGGGCGACGGGGAGCTGTTTTTT.

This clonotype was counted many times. As DNA, the CDR3 is TGCGCCAGTGCGAACCCTGCAACTAATGAAAAACTGTTTTTT. This translates into CASANPATNEKLFF. The V gene is TRBV5-1, the J gene TRBJ1-4; D uncertain. Trimming shortened V by 8 bases and J by 0 bases, and 11 bases separated the two germline ends. Germline lookup yields CDR1 SGHRS and CDR2 YFSETQ. The CDR3 spans 14 residues.

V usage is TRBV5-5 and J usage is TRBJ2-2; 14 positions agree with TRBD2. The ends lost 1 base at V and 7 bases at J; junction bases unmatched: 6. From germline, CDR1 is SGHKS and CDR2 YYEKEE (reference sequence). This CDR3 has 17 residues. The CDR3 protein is CASSLTTSGRAFGELFF. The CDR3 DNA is TGTGCCAGCAGCTTGACGACTAGCGGGAGGGCCTTCGGGGAGCTGTTTTTT.

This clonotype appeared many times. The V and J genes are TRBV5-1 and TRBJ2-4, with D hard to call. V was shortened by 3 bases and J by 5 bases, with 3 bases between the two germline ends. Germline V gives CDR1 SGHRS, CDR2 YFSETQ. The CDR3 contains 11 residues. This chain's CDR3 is CASSSENIQYF. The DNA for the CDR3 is TGCGCCAGCAGCTCCGAAAACATTCAGTACTTC.

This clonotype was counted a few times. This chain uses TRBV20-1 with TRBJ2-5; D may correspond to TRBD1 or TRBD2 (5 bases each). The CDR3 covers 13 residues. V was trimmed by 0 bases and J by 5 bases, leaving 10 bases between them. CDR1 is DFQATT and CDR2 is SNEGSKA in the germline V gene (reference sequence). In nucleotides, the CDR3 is TGCAGTGCTAGAGACCGTGGGGACGAGACCCAGTACTTC. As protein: CSARDRGDETQYF.

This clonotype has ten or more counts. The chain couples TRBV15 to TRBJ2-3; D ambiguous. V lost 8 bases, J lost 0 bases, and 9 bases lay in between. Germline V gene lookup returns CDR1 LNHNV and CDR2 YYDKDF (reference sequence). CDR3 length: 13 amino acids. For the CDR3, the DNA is TGTGCCACCTCTTGGCAGAGCACAGATACGCAGTATTTT. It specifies CATSWQSTDTQYF.

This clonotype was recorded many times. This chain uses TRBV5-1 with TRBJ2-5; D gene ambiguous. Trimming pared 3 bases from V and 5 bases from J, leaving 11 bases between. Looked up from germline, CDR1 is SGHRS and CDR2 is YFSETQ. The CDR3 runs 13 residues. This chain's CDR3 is CASSSYIGETQYF. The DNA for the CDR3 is TGCGCCAGCAGCTCGTACATTGGGGAGACCCAGTACTTC.

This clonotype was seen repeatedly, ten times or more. In DNA, the CDR3 is TGCAGCGTTGAGACTAAACGGGACACTGAAGCTTTCTTT. This gives the protein CSVETKRDTEAFF. The chain combines TRBV29-1 with TRBJ1-1; D not resolved. Germline assignment: CDR1 SQVTM and CDR2 ANQGSEA. V was clipped by 3 bases and J by 3 bases, with 11 bases between them. The CDR3 has 13 amino acids.

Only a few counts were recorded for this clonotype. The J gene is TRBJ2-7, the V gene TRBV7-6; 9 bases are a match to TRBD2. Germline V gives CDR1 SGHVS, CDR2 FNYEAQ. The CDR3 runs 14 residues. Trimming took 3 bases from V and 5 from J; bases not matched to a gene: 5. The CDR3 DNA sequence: TGTGCCAGCAGCTTCACCGGGACTAGCCACGAGCAGTACTTC. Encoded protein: CASSFTGTSHEQYF.

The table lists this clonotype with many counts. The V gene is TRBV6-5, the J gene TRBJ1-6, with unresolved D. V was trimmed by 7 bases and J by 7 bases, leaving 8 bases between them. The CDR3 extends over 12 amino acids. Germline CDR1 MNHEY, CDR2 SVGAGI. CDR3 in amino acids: CASTRANSPLHF. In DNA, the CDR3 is TGTGCCAGCACCCGGGCGAATTCACCCCTCCACTTT.

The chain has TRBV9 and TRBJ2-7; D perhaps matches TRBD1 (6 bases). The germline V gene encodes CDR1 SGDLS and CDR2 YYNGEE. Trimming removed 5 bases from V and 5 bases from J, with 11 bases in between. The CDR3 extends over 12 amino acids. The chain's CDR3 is CASSLGHNEQYF. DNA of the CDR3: TGTGCCAGCAGTTTGGGACATAACGAGCAGTACTTC. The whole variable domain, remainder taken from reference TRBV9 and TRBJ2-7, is DSGVTQTPKHLITATGQRVTLRCSPRSGDLSVYWYQQSLDQGLQFLIQYYNGEERAKGNILERFSAQQFPDLHSELNLSSLELGDSALYFCASSLGHNEQYFGPGTRLTVT.

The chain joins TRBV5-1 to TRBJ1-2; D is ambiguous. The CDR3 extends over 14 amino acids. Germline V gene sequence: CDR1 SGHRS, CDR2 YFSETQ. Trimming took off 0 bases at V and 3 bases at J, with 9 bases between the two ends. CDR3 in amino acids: CASSLDFSDYGYTF. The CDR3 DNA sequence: TGCGCCAGCAGCTTGGATTTTTCGGACTATGGCTACACCTTC. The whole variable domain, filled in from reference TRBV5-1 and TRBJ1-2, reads KAGVTQTPRYLIKTRGQQVTLSCSPISGHRSVSWYQQTPGQGLQFLFEYFSETQRNKGNFPGRFSGRQFSNSRSEMNVSTLELGDSALYLCASSLDFSDYGYTFGSGTRLTVV.

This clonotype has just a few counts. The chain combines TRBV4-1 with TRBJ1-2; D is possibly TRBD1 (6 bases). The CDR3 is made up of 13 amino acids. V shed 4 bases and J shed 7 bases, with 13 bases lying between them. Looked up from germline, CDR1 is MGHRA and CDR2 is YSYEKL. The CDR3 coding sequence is TGCGCCAGCAGCCCCCAAACAGGGTTTGGCTACACCTTC. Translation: CASSPQTGFGYTF.

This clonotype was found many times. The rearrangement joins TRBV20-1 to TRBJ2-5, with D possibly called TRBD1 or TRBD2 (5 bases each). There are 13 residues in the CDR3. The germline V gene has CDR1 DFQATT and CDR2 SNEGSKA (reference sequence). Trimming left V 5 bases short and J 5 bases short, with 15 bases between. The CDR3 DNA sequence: TGCAGTGCTGCTCCGGGGCGAACGGAGACCCAGTACTTC. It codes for CSAAPGRTETQYF.

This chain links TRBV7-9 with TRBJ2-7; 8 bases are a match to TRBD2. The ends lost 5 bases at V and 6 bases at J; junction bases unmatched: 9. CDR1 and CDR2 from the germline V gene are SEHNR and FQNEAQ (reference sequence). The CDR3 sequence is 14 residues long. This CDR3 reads CASSDSSGIGEQYV. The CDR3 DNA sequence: TGTGCCAGCAGCGACAGTAGCGGGATTGGCGAGCAGTACGTC.

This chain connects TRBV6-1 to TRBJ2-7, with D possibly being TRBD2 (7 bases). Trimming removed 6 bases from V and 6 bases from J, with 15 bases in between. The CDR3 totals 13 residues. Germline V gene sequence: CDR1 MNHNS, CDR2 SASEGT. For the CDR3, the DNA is TGTGCCAGCAGCCCACGGGGGGCTGGCGAGCAGTACTTC. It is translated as CASSPRGAGEQYF.

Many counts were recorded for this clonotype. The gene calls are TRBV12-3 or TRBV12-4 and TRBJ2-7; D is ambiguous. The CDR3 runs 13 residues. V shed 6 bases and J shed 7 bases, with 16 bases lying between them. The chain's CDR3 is CASSPDTVGEQYF. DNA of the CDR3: TGTGCCAGCAGCCCTGACACCGTGGGGGAGCAGTACTTC.

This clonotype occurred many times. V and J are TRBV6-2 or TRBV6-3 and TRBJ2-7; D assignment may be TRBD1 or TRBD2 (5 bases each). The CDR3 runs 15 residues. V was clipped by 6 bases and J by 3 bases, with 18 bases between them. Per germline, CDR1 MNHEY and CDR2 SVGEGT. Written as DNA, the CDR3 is TGTGCCAGCAGCCAGCCGGGGCTAGGGGTCTACGAGCAGTACTTC. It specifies CASSQPGLGVYEQYF.

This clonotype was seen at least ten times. The CDR3, as DNA: TGCAGTGCTAAACCCTACCGGGGGCCTGGAGATACGCAGTATTTT. Its protein is CSAKPYRGPGDTQYF. The genes are TRBV20-1 and TRBJ2-3; either TRBD1 or TRBD2 may fit D (6 bases each). This CDR3 contains 15 residues. Germline lookup yields CDR1 DFQATT and CDR2 SNEGSKA (reference sequence). Trimming took 4 bases from V and 5 from J, leaving 19 bases between them.

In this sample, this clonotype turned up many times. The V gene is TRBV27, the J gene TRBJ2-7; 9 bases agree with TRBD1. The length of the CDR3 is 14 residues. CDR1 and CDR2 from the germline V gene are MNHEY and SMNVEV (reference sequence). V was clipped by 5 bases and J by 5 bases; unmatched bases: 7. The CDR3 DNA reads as TGTGCCAGCAGTGATCCATGGACAGGGGACGAGCAGTACTTC. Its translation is CASSDPWTGDEQYF.

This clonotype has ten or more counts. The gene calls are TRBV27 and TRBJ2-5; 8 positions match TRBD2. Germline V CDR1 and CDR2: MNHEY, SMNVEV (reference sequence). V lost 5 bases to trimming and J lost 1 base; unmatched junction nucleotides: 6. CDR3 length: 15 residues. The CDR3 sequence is CASSPGTRAQETQYF. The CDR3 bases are TGTGCCAGCAGTCCGGGGACTAGGGCCCAAGAGACCCAGTACTTC.

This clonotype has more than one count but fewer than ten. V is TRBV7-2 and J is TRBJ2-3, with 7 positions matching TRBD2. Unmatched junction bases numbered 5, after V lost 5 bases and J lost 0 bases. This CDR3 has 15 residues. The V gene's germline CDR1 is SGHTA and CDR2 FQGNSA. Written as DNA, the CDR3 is TGTGCCAGCAGCCAAGCGGGGTTTAGCACAGATACGCAGTATTTT. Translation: CASSQAGFSTDTQYF.

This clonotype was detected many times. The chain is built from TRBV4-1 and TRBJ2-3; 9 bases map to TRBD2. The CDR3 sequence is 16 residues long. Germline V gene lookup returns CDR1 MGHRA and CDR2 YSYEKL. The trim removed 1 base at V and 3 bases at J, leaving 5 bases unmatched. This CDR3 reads CASSQGQAGGTDTQYF. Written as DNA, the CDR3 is TGCGCCAGCAGCCAAGGACAGGCGGGAGGGACAGATACGCAGTATTTT.

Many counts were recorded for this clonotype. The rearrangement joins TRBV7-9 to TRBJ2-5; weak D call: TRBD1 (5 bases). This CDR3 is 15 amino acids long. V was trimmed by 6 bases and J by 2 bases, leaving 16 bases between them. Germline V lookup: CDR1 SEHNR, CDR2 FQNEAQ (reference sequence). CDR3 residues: CASSPPPGIQETQYF. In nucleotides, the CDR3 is TGTGCCAGCAGTCCACCCCCAGGGATTCAAGAGACCCAGTACTTC.

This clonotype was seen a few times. The DNA for the CDR3 is TGTGCCAGCAGTTTGGGGGCGGCCCAGTACTTC. Its translation: CASSLGAAQYF. This chain joins TRBV27 and TRBJ2-5; maybe TRBD1 (6 bases). This CDR3 is built from 11 residues. Per the germline V gene, CDR1 is MNHEY and CDR2 is SMNVEV (reference sequence). Trimming took off 3 bases at V and 9 bases at J, with 8 bases between the two ends.

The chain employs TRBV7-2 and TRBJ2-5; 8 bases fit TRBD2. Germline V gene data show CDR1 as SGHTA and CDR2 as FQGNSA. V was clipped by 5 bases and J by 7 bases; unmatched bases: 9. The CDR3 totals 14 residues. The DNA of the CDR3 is TGTGCCAGCAGCCCAGGGCGGGAGGTCGGGACCCAGTACTTC. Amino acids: CASSPGREVGTQYF. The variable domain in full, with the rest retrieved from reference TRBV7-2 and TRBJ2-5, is GAGVSQSPSNKVTEKGKDVELRCDPISGHTALYWYRQSLGQGLEFLIYFQGNSAPDKSGLPSDRFSAERTGGSVSTLTIQRTQQEDSAVYLCASSPGREVGTQYFGPGTRLLVL.

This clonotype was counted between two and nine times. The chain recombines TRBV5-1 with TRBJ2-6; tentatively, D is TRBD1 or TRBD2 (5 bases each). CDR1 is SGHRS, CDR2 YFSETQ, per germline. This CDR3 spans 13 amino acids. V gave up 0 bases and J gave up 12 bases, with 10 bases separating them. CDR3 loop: CASSLVGEGVLTF. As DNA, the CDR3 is TGCGCCAGCAGCTTGGTGGGGGAAGGCGTCCTGACTTTC.